The T cell receptor (beta chain) under discussion was sequenced for a study of identical twins. With respect to this clonotype: Its antigen remains unidentified.

Study results and caveats: Cross-sectional statistical analysis was relied on for the conclusions, without the same donors being followed. Researchers reported excess low generation probability among twin-shared out-of-frame alpha sequences.

TCRdb reprocessed the 5' RACE reads with MiXCR, giving one entry per CDR3 protein. The sample has about 210,000 distinct CDR3 sequences, approximately 9% seen once. Germline lookup yields CDR1 SGHRS and CDR2 YFSETQ. This CDR3 comprises 17 residues. V lost 1 base, J lost 0 bases, and 14 bases lay in between. The TCR comes from a woman aged 18-29 years in good health. V is TRBV5-1 and J is TRBJ2-1; a possible D gene is TRBD2 (6 bases). Sequenced material: memory (CD45RO+) T cells sorted from blood. CDR3 region: CASSLPSSVSSYNEQFF. The CDR3 bases are TGCGCCAGCAGCTTGCCCTCTAGCGTATCCTCCTACAATGAGCAGTTCTTC.